The 27 T cell receptor beta chains presented below share a single source sample, sequenced in a study of CD8 T cells in ankylosing spondylitis. TCRdb reprocessed the 5' RACE reads via MiXCR and lists one record per CDR3 protein. This repertoire shows around 280,000 distinct CDR3 sequences, 20% found once; its top ten account for under 8.5%. The sample taken for sequencing was blood, either unsorted or a sorted T cell fraction (not recorded which). The receptors shown here come from a male donor with ankylosing spondylitis or in good health (not recorded which).

The V and J genes are TRBV29-1 and TRBJ2-3, with 8 bases fitting TRBD1. The CDR3 contains 15 residues. Germline V gene sequence: CDR1 SQVTM, CDR2 ANQGSEA. The DNA for the CDR3 is TGCACCGTCCGAGGGGGCAGGGGGCTCCCAGATACGCAGTATTTT. This translates into CTVRGGRGLPDTQYF.

This clonotype was seen a handful of times. The chain joins TRBV24-1 to TRBJ2-3, with 12 bases that match TRBD2. Losses at the gene ends were 4 bases for V and 6 bases for J; bases not matched to a gene: 13. The CDR3 sequence is 18 residues long. The V gene's germline CDR1 is KGHDR and CDR2 SFDVKD. Written as DNA, the CDR3 is TGTGCCACCAGTGACGCCCCGCGACTAGCGGGAGAAGTTGATACGCAGTATTTT. Its protein product is CATSDAPRLAGEVDTQYF.

This clonotype was seen a few times. V usage is TRBV12-3 or TRBV12-4 and J usage is TRBJ1-6, with D tentatively TRBD1 (5 bases). Trimming took off 7 bases at V and 13 bases at J, with 20 bases between the two ends. The CDR3 is made up of 14 amino acids. DNA for the CDR3: TGTGCCAGCACCGTGGGGGGACCGATGCTCCCCCTCCACTTT. Amino acids: CASTVGGPMLPLHF.

The V and J genes are TRBV3-1 and TRBJ2-1; unclear D gene. There are 12 residues in the CDR3. Germline-derived CDR1 and CDR2 are LGHDT and YNNKEL (reference sequence). Deletions cut 1 base from V and 5 bases from J, with 3 bases between. CDR3 amino acids: CASSQADNEQFF. DNA of the CDR3: TGTGCCAGCAGCCAAGCTGACAATGAGCAGTTCTTC.

Ten or more counts support this clonotype. The chain joins TRBV12-3 or TRBV12-4 to TRBJ2-3; D might be TRBD2 (6 bases). The V end lost 7 bases, the J end lost 3 bases, and 20 bases lay between the germline ends. The CDR3 length is 16 residues. This CDR3 is CASTRATGVSTDTQYF. The CDR3 DNA is TGTGCCAGCACCCGTGCGACGGGGGTTAGTACAGATACGCAGTATTTT.

This chain connects TRBV20-1 to TRBJ2-6; no firm D call. The CDR3 totals 18 residues. Germline CDR1 and CDR2: DFQATT and SNEGSKA (reference sequence). V gave up 1 base and J gave up 0 bases, with 16 bases separating them. The CDR3 nucleotides are TGCAGTGCTAGAGGCAGAAATCAGGTGGACTCTGGGGCCAACGTCCTGACTTTC. Protein product: CSARGRNQVDSGANVLTF.

This clonotype was seen just once. The gene calls are TRBV28 and TRBJ2-6; no clear D. Trimming cost V 10 bases and J 0 bases, with 7 bases left between them. This CDR3 is 13 amino acids long. Germline V gene lookup returns CDR1 MDHEN and CDR2 SYDVKM. The DNA for the CDR3 is TGTGCCAAGAGGACCTCTGGGGCCAACGTCCTGACTTTC. The encoded protein is CAKRTSGANVLTF.

The chain uses TRBV24-1 and TRBJ2-3; weak D call: TRBD1 (6 bases). Looked up from germline, CDR1 is KGHDR and CDR2 is SFDVKD. The CDR3 covers 18 residues. V lost 3 bases and J 1 base, leaving 19 bases between the germline ends. The CDR3: CATSDAGTHGPGTDTQYF. The CDR3 DNA sequence: TGTGCCACCAGTGATGCCGGGACACATGGGCCCGGCACAGATACGCAGTATTTT.

This clonotype has only a few counts. The genes are TRBV5-1 and TRBJ2-7; D possibly corresponds to TRBD2 (5 bases). The CDR3 has 14 amino acids. Germline CDR1 is SGHRS and CDR2 is YFSETQ. The V and J ends lost 1 base and 1 base respectively, with 9 bases between them. In DNA, the CDR3 is TGCGCCAGCAGCTTGATGGGGAGTTCCTACGAGCAGTACGTC. It codes for CASSLMGSSYEQYV.

This clonotype was detected only once. This chain joins TRBV27 and TRBJ1-5; D is unresolved. Germline lookup yields CDR1 MNHEY and CDR2 SMNVEV (reference sequence). This CDR3 region has 15 residues. Between the trimmed V and J ends, which lost 5 bases and 4 bases, there was a span of 15 bases. CDR3 region: CASSKVGPKNQPQHF. The DNA for the CDR3 is TGTGCCAGCAGTAAAGTCGGGCCGAAAAATCAGCCCCAGCATTTT.

Only a few counts were recorded for this clonotype. The V and J genes are TRBV3-1 and TRBJ2-1; 10 nucleotides match TRBD2. Trimming removed 2 bases from V and 5 bases from J; junction bases left unmatched: 6. CDR1 and CDR2 (germline): LGHDT, YNNKEL (reference sequence). This CDR3 comprises 16 residues. The CDR3 nucleotides are TGTGCCAGCAGCCAACGATGGCTAGCGGGAGACAATGAGCAGTTCTTC. Its translation is CASSQRWLAGDNEQFF.

This clonotype was detected many times. The rearrangement joins TRBV12-3 or TRBV12-4 to TRBJ2-4; D gene ambiguous. Trimming took off 4 bases at V and 2 bases at J, with 12 bases between the two ends. The CDR3 is made up of 15 amino acids. The CDR3 is CASSSGRVTKNIQYF. In nucleotides, the CDR3 is TGTGCCAGCAGTTCGGGCAGAGTCACCAAAAACATTCAGTACTTC.

This clonotype appeared a few times. The chain recombines TRBV12-3 or TRBV12-4 with TRBJ2-1, with TRBD2 identical over 13 bases. This CDR3 comprises 17 residues. Trimming removed 1 base from V and 10 bases from J; junction bases left unmatched: 10. CDR3 amino acids: CASSLVTSGGAEGEQFF. Written as DNA, the CDR3 is TGTGCCAGCAGTTTAGTTACTAGCGGGGGGGCGGAAGGGGAGCAGTTCTTC.

V gene TRBV10-1 combines with J gene TRBJ2-1; 13 bases line up with TRBD2. This CDR3 has 12 amino acids. Per germline, CDR1 WNHNN and CDR2 SYGVQD (reference sequence). V lost 4 bases to trimming and J lost 15 bases; unmatched junction nucleotides: 3. The CDR3 reads CASSGTSGSRFF. DNA for the CDR3: TGCGCCAGCAGTGGGACTAGCGGGAGTCGGTTCTTC.

V is TRBV7-2 and J is TRBJ2-7; D remains ambiguous. Germline CDR1 and CDR2: SGHTA and FQGNSA. V dropped 6 bases and J dropped 7 bases, with 16 bases sitting between them. The CDR3 contains 13 residues. The CDR3 bases are TGTGCCAGCAGTTATGGAGCGCGGAAAGAGCAGTACGTC. Its protein product is CASSYGARKEQYV.

This clonotype has more than one count but fewer than ten. The V call is TRBV10-3, the J call TRBJ1-2, with TRBD1 as a possible D gene (6 bases). CDR1 and CDR2 from the germline V gene are ENHRY and SYGVKD. There are 14 residues in the CDR3. Trimming left V 7 bases short and J 1 base short, with 13 bases between. The CDR3 nucleotides are TGTGCCATCACCGAAGGACAGAATAACTATGGCTACACCTTC. This gives the protein CAITEGQNNYGYTF.

This clonotype was seen a few times. This chain uses TRBV5-1 with TRBJ2-5, with a tentative D call TRBD1 (6 bases). CDR3 length: 15 amino acids. Deletions cut 1 base from V and 5 bases from J, with 15 bases between. Looked up from germline, CDR1 is SGHRS and CDR2 is YFSETQ. CDR3 residues: CASSLRTDSLETQYF. CDR3 DNA sequence: TGCGCCAGCAGCTTGAGGACAGACTCCCTGGAGACCCAGTACTTC. Drawing the rest from reference TRBV5-1 and TRBJ2-5, the complete variable domain is KAGVTQTPRYLIKTRGQQVTLSCSPISGHRSVSWYQQTPGQGLQFLFEYFSETQRNKGNFPGRFSGRQFSNSRSEMNVSTLELGDSALYLCASSLRTDSLETQYFGPGTRLLVL.

This clonotype occurred a few times. Without the conserved terminal phenylalanine or tryptophan, this CDR3 likely stems from a read error. The limits of the CDR3 on the DNA are not certain, so only TCRdb's listed CDR3 is given. V usage is TRBV28 and J usage is TRBJ2-5; whether TRBD1, the table's D call, matches the DNA was not checked. Germline CDR1 reads MDHEN; CDR2 reads SYDVKM. The CDR3 has 12 amino acids, counting both end residues. The CDR3 here is CASSSNNRGLLL.

The V and J genes are TRBV6-5 and TRBJ1-6; 7 nucleotides match TRBD1. The V and J ends lost 6 bases and 10 bases, in that order; junction bases with no gene match: 3. The length of the CDR3 is 12 residues. Per germline, CDR1 MNHEY and CDR2 SVGAGI. The CDR3: CASRQGTSPLHF. CDR3 bases: TGTGCCAGCAGACAGGGGACATCACCCCTCCACTTT.

This clonotype was seen ten or more times. The chain recombines TRBV5-1 with TRBJ1-1; D possibly corresponds to TRBD1 (6 bases). Germline values: CDR1 SGHRS, CDR2 YFSETQ. Trimming pared 1 base from V and 4 bases from J, leaving 23 bases between. The CDR3 sequence is 18 residues long. This CDR3 reads CASSLRGAPRQHATEAFF. CDR3 sequence (DNA): TGCGCCAGCAGCTTGCGGGGGGCACCTCGACAACACGCCACTGAAGCTTTCTTT.

This clonotype came up a few times. V is TRBV29-1 and J is TRBJ2-5; no definite D call. Germline V gives CDR1 SQVTM, CDR2 ANQGSEA. V gave up 3 bases and J gave up 5 bases, with 10 bases separating them. The CDR3 consists of 12 residues. The DNA for the CDR3 is TGCAGCGTTGACCGATCGAGGGAGACCCAGTACTTC. Amino acid sequence: CSVDRSRETQYF. The full variable domain, its missing parts supplied by reference TRBV29-1 and TRBJ2-5, is SAVISQKPSRDICQRGTSLTIQCQVDSQVTMMFWYRQQPGQSLTLIATANQGSEATYESGFVIDKFPISRPNLTFSTLTVSNMSPEDSSIYLCSVDRSRETQYFGPGTRLLVL.

There are many counts of this clonotype. This rearrangement joins TRBV6-1 to TRBJ2-2; a possible D gene is TRBD1 (5 bases). Germline V gene lookup returns CDR1 MNHNS and CDR2 SASEGT. The CDR3 runs 14 residues. Trimming stripped 6 bases from V and 1 base from J, with 9 bases between. Written as DNA, the CDR3 is TGTGCCAGCAGCCAAACAGGGAACACCGGGGAGCTGTTTTTT. It yields the protein CASSQTGNTGELFF.

This clonotype occurred many times. The V and J genes are TRBV5-5 and TRBJ2-3; D is possibly TRBD1 (6 bases). Trimming removed 0 bases at V and 5 bases at J, with 16 bases between. Germline V lookup: CDR1 SGHKS, CDR2 YYEKEE (reference sequence). This CDR3 is built from 16 residues. Here the CDR3 DNA reads TGTGCCAGCAGCTTGGAACTTAGGACACAGGGAGATACGCAGTATTTT. Translation: CASSLELRTQGDTQYF.

This clonotype was seen only a few times. The chain couples TRBV25-1 to TRBJ2-7; D ambiguous. V gave up 4 bases and J gave up 4 bases, with 2 bases separating them. This CDR3 is 10 amino acids long. Germline V lookup: CDR1 MGHDK, CDR2 SYGVNS. The CDR3 spells CASSVYEQYV. The CDR3 nucleotides read TGTGCCAGCAGTGTTTACGAGCAGTACGTC.

The rearrangement joins TRBV5-5 to TRBJ1-6; perhaps TRBD1 as D (6 bases). Trimming removed 2 bases from V and 5 bases from J, with 14 bases in between. CDR1 and CDR2 (germline): SGHKS, YYEKEE (reference sequence). This CDR3 spans 16 amino acids. Written as DNA, the CDR3 is TGTGCCAGCAGCTTTGAAATCAGGGGCGATAATTCACCCCTCCACTTT. Translating gives CASSFEIRGDNSPLHF.

The count of this clonotype is one. A much larger clone sits a single nucleotide away, making a read error possible. The chain carries TRBV7-6 and TRBJ1-6; TRBD1 matches 11 bases. This CDR3 contains 15 residues. Germline values: CDR1 SGHVS, CDR2 FNYEAQ. V trimming: 8 bases; J trimming: 8 bases; junction bases outside the gene matches: 8. CDR3 protein: CASGPRTGGDSPLHF. In DNA form, the CDR3 reads TGTGCCAGCGGCCCCAGGACAGGGGGCGATTCACCCCTCCACTTT. The full variable domain, in which reference TRBV7-6 and TRBJ1-6 provide the parts outside the CDR3, is GAGVSQSPRYKVTKRGQDVALRCDPISGHVSLYWYRQALGQGPEFLTYFNYEAQQDKSGLPNDRFSAERPEGSISTLTIQRTEQRDSAMYRCASGPRTGGDSPLHFGNGTRLTVT.

The V gene is TRBV20-1, the J gene TRBJ1-6, with D maybe TRBD1 (5 bases). V was trimmed by 6 bases and J by 8 bases, leaving 11 bases between them. CDR1 DFQATT and CDR2 SNEGSKA come from the germline V gene (reference sequence). The CDR3 totals 12 residues. The CDR3 DNA follows: TGCAGTGCCGCTGGGGGGGATTCACCCCTCCACTTT. Translated, it gives CSAAGGDSPLHF.